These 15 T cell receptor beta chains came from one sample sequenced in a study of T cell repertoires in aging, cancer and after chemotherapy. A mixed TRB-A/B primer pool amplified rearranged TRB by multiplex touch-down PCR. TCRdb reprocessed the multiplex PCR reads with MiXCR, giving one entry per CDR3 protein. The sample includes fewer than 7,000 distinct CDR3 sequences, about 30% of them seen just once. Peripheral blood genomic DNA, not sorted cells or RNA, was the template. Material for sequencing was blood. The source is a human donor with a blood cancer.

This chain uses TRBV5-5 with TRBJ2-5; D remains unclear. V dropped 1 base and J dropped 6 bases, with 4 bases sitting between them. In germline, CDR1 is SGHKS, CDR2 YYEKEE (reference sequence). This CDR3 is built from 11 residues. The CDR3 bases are TGTGCCAGCAGCTTGTCTCAGACCCAGTACTTC. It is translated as CASSLSQTQYF.

CDR3 sequence (DNA): TGTGCCAGCTCACAATCAGGACCGAATGAGCAGTTCTTC. Its protein product is CASSQSGPNEQFF. This chain uses TRBV18 with TRBJ2-1; D remains ambiguous. The germline V gene has CDR1 KGHSH and CDR2 LQKENI. V was shortened by 4 bases and J by 7 bases, with 11 bases between the two germline ends. This CDR3 region has 13 residues. Together with reference TRBV18 and TRBJ2-1, the CDR3 gives the full variable domain: NAGVMQNPRHLVRRRGQEARLRCSPMKGHSHVYWYRQLPEEGLKFMVYLQKENIIDESGMPKERFSAEFPKEGPSILRIQQVVRGDSAAYFCASSQSGPNEQFFGPGTRLTVL.

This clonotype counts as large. CDR3 DNA: TGTGCCAGCAGCGATGGGACAGGAGAGACCCAGTACTTC. The encoded protein is CASSDGTGETQYF. The V and J genes are TRBV13 and TRBJ2-5; TRBD1 matches at 8 bases. CDR1 and CDR2 (germline): PRHDT, FYEKMQ (reference sequence). This CDR3 has 13 residues. V dropped 5 bases and J dropped 4; count of bases not matched to a gene: 3.

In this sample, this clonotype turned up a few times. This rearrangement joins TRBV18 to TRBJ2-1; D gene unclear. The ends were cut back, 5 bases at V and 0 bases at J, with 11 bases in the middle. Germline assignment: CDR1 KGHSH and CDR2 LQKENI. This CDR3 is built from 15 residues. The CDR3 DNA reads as TGTGCCAGCTCAGTGGAAGGAACCTCCTACAATGAGCAGTTCTTC. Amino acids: CASSVEGTSYNEQFF.

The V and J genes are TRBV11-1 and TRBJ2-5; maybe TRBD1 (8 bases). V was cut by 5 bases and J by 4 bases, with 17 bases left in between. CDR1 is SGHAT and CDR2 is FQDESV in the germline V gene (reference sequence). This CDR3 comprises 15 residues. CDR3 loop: CASSEDRDYGETQYF. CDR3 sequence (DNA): TGTGCCAGCAGCGAGGACAGGGACTACGGAGAGACCCAGTACTTC.

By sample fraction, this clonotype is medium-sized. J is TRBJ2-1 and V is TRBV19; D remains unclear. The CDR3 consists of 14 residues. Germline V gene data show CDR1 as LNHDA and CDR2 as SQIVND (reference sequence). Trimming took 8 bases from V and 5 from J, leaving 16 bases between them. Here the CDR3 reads CASGNAGRHNEQFF. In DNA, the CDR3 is TGTGCCAGTGGAAATGCAGGCCGCCACAATGAGCAGTTCTTC.

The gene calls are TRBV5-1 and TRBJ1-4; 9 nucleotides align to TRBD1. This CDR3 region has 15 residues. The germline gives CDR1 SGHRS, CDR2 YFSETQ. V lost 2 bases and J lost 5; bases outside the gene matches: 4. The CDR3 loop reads CASSFGTGSNEKLFF. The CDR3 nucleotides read TGCGCCAGCAGCTTCGGGACAGGGAGCAATGAAAAACTGTTTTTT.

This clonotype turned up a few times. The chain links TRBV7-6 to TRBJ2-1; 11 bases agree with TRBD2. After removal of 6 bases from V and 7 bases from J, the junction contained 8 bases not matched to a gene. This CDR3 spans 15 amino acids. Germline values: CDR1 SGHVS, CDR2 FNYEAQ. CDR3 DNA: TGTGCCAGCAGGCATCCGGGACTAGCGGCGAATGAGCAGTTCTTC. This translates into CASRHPGLAANEQFF.

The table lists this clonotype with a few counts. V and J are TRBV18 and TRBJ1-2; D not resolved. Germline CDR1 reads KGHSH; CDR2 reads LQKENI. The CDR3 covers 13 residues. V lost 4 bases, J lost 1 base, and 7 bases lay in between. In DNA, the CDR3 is TGTGCCAGCTCACGCGGAAGTAACTATGGCTACACCTTC. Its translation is CASSRGSNYGYTF.

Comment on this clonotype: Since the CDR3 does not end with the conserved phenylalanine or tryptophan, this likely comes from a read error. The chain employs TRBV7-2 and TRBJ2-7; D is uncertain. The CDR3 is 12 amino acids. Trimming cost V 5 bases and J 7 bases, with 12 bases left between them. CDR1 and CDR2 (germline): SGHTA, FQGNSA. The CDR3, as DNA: TGTGCCAGCAGCCAAGATCACGGAGAGCAGTACTTA. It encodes CASSQDHGEQYL.

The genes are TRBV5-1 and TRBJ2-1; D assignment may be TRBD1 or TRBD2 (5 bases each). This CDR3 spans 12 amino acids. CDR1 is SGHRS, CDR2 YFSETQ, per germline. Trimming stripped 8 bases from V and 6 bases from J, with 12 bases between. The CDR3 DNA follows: TGCGCCAGTAGGGCAGGGAGCAATGAGCAGTTCTTC. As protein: CASRAGSNEQFF.

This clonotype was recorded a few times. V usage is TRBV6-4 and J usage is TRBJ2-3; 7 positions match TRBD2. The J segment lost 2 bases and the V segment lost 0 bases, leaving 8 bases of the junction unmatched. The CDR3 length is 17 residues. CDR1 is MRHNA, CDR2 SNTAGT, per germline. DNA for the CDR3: TGTGCCAGCAGTGACTCGACGTCTAGCGGATTCACAGATACGCAGTATTTT. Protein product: CASSDSTSSGFTDTQYF.

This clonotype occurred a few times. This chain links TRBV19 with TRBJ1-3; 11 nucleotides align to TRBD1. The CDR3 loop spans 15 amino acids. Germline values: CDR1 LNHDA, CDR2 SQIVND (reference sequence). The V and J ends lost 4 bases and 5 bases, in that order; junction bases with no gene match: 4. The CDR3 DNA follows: TGTGCCAGTAGTACGGACAGGGGGCGAAGAAACACCATATATTTT. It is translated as CASSTDRGRRNTIYF.

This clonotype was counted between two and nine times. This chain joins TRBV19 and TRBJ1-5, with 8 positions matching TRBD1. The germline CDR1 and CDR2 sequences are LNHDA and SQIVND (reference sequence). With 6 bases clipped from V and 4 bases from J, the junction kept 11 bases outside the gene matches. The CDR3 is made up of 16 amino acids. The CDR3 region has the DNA TGTGCCAGTAGCCCGTGGACAGGGTACGCAAATCAGCCCCAGCATTTT. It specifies CASSPWTGYANQPQHF.

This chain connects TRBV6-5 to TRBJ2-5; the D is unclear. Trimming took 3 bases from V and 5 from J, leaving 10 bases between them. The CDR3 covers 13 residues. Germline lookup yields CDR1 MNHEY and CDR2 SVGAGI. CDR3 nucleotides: TGTGCCAGCAGTTATTCCCTGTTGGAGACCCAGTACTTC. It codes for CASSYSLLETQYF.